This T cell receptor beta chain appears in the sequencing data of a study of blood T cell repertoires in COVID-19. Study-wide context: The United States, Italy and Spain provided the acute and convalescent COVID-19 samples. PBMCs, B-cell-depleted T cells, or T cells were the source of the cDNA or gDNA that made up the material.

Per the authors' pipeline: The authors estimated nucleated cell counts from reference gene primer amplification. The assay was immunoSEQ multiplex PCR, and TCRdb's table has in-frame clones only and misses some. D and trimming come from the DNA, and the V and J calls and clone size come from that table. The sample carries about 110,000 clones, 84% recorded once. The source of this sequence is a woman older than 75 with active or convalescent COVID-19. The sample was peripheral blood.

The CDR3 DNA reads as TGTGCCACCAGCAGAGGTGAAGCGGGAGGGCTGACGGAGACCCAGTACTTC. Amino acids: CATSRGEAGGLTETQYF. V is TRBV15 and J is TRBJ2-5; 10 bases are a match to TRBD2. Trimming took 1 base from V and 5 from J; bases not matched to a gene: 10. This CDR3 is 17 amino acids long. CDR1 LNHNV and CDR2 YYDKDF come from the germline V gene (reference sequence).